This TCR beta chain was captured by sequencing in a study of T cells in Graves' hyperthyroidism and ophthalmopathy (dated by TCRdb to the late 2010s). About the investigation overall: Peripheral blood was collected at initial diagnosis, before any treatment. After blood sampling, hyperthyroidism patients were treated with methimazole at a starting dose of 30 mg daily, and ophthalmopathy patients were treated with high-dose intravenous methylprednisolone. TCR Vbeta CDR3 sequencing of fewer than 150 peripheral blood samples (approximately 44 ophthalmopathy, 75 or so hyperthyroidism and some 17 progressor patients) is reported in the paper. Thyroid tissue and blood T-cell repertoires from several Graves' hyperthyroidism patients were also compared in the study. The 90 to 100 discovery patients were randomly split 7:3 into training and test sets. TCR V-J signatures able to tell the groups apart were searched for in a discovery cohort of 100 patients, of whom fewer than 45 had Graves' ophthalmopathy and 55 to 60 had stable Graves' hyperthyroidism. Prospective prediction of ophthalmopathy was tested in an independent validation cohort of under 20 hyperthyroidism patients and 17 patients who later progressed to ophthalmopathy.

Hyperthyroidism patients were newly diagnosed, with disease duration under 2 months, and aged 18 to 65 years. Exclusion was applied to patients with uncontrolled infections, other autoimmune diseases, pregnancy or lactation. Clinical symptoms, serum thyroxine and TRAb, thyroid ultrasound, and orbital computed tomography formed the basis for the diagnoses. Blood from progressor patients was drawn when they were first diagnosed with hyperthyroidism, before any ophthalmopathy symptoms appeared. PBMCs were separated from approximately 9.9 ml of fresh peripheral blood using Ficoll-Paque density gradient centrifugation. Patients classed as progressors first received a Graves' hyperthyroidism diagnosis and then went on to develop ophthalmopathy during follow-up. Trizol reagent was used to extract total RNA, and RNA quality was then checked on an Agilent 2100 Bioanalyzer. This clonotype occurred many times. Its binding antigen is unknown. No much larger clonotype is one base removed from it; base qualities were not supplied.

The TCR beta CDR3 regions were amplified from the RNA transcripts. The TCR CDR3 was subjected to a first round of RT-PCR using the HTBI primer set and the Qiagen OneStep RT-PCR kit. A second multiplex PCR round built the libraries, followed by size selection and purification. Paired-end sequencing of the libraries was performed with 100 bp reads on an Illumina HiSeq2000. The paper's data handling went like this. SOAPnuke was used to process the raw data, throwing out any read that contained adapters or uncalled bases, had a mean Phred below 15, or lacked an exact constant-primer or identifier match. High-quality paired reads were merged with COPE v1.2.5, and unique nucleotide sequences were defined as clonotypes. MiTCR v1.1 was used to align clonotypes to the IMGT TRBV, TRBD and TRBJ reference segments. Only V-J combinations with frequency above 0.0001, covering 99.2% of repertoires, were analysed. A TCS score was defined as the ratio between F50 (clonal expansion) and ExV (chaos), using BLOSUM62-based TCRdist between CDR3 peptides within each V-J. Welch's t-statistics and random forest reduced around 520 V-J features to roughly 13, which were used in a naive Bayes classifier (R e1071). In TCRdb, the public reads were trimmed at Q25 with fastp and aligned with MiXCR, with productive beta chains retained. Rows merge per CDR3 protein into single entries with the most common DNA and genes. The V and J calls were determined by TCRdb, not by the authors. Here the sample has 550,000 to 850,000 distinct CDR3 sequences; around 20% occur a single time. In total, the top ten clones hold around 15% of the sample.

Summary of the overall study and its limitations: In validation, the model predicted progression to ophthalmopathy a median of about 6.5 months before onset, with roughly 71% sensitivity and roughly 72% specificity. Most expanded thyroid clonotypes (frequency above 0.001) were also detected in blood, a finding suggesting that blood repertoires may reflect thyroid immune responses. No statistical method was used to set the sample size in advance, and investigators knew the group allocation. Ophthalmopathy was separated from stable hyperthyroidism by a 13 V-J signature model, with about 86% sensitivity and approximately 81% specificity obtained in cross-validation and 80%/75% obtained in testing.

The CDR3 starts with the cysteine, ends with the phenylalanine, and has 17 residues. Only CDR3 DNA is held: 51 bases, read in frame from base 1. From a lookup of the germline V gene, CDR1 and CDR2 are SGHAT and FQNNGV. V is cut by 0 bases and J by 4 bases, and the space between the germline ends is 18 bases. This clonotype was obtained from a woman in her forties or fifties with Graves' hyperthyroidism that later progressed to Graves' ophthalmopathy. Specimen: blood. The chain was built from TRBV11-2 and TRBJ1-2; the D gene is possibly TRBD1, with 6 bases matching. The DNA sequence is TGTGCCAGCAGCTTAGAGCCCCCAGGGGACGTGATCTATGGCTACACCTTC. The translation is CASSLEPPGDVIYGYTF.